A single sample gave rise to the 12 T cell receptor beta chains below, sequenced in a study of prognosis after radiotherapy for stage I lung cancer. The authors amplified TCR beta CDR3 from genomic DNA using two-round multiplex PCR. Amplification during the initial PCR round employed primers specific to each TRBV and TRBJ gene. TCRdb ran MiXCR on the multiplex PCR reads and lists one entry per CDR3 protein. Of more than 25,000 distinct CDR3 sequences listed, 25% to 40% are singletons. The sample in question was PBMCs, obtained before or after stereotactic body radiation therapy (not recorded which). The receptors come from a donor of 50 years or more with non-small cell lung cancer.

As concerns this clonotype: Being one base from a much bigger clone, this may be a read error. The rearrangement uses TRBV6-9 and TRBJ1-1, with D possibly being TRBD1 (6 bases). The CDR3 contains 17 residues. Germline assignment: CDR1 MNHGY and CDR2 SVAAGI. The CDR3 coding sequence is TGTGCCAGCAGTTCCGAGAGGATCGACAGGATGAACACTGAAGATTTCTTT. Encoded protein: CASSSERIDRMNTEDFF.

The genes are TRBV7-9 and TRBJ1-1; D unclear. This CDR3 contains 15 residues. V was clipped by 4 bases and J by 5 bases, with 17 bases between them. Germline-derived CDR1 and CDR2 are SEHNR and FQNEAQ (reference sequence). CDR3 loop: CASSYHFGVSTEAFF. CDR3 in DNA: TGTGCCAGCAGCTACCACTTTGGGGTCAGTACTGAAGCTTTCTTT.

This clonotype has a count of ten or more. The chain couples TRBV7-9 to TRBJ2-2; TRBD2 agrees at 8 bases. From germline, CDR1 is SEHNR and CDR2 FQNEAQ (reference sequence). The CDR3 runs 16 residues. V was pared by 2 bases and J by 5 bases, with 7 bases of the junction left unmatched. The CDR3 loop is CASSLRQREKTGELFF. The CDR3 DNA is TGTGCCAGCAGCTTACGACAGCGGGAGAAGACCGGGGAGCTGTTTTTT.

Comment on this clonotype: One base separates it from a far larger clone, so it is likely a read error. V and J are TRBV6-8 and TRBJ2-7, with TRBD1 identical over 8 bases. Per germline, CDR1 MNHGY and CDR2 SAAAGT. CDR3 length: 16 residues. The CDR3 nucleotides read TGTGACAGCAGCTCAGGACAGGGTGGGATTTCGGTCGAGCAGTACTTC. This codes for CDSSSGQGGISVEQYF.

Ten or more counts support this clonotype. This rearrangement joins TRBV2 to TRBJ2-1; 8 nucleotides agree with TRBD2. This CDR3 contains 12 residues. The germline V gene encodes CDR1 SNHLY and CDR2 FYNNEI. CDR3 coding DNA: TGTGCAGTCTCTAGCGGGTACAATGAGCAGTTCTTC. Translated: CAVSSGYNEQFF.

The chain is built from TRBV20-1 and TRBJ2-1; the D is unclear. Germline V lookup: CDR1 DFQATT, CDR2 SNEGSKA (reference sequence). Trimming pared 0 bases from V and 7 bases from J, leaving 16 bases between. The CDR3 totals 15 residues. CDR3 in amino acids: CSARDRLASLNEQFF. The DNA of the CDR3 is TGCAGTGCTAGAGATCGATTAGCTAGTTTGAATGAGCAGTTCTTC.

This clonotype was detected a few times. This chain uses TRBV19 with TRBJ2-4; TRBD1 is a possible D gene (6 bases). CDR1 is LNHDA, CDR2 SQIVND, per germline (reference sequence). This CDR3 comprises 14 residues. Trimming left V 3 bases short and J 7 bases short, with 13 bases between. CDR3 sequence: CASSMDAGVNIQYF. The CDR3 DNA follows: TGTGCCAGTAGTATGGATGCAGGGGTGAACATTCAGTACTTC.

With regard to this clonotype: This probably arose from a read error, given a far larger clone one base away. The chain links TRBV6-2 or TRBV6-3 to TRBJ1-1; no firm D call. Per germline, CDR1 MNHEY and CDR2 SVGEGT. This CDR3 is 13 amino acids long. In DNA, the CDR3 is TGTGCCAGCAGTTACTCGCGGGTAACTGAAGATTTCTTT. Amino acids: CASSYSRVTEDFF.

The V and J genes are TRBV20-1 and TRBJ2-7; no reliable D call. Germline lookup yields CDR1 DFQATT and CDR2 SNEGSKA (reference sequence). CDR3 length: 12 residues. Trimming pared 3 bases from V and 0 bases from J, leaving 6 bases between. The CDR3 region is CSASPISYEQYF. DNA for the CDR3: TGCAGTGCTAGTCCCATCTCCTACGAGCAGTACTTC.

This clonotype was detected only a few times. The chain links TRBV28 to TRBJ1-1; the D is unclear. CDR3 size: 15 residues. From germline, CDR1 is MDHEN and CDR2 SYDVKM. The V end was cut by 2 bases, the J end by 1 base, with 11 bases between. The CDR3 sequence is CASSLPVITNTEAFF. CDR3 bases: TGTGCCAGCAGTTTACCGGTGATTACGAACACTGAAGCTTTCTTT.

In the case of this clonotype: At one of its ends the junction is not consistent with the germline gene, which may arise from a read error. This sequence joins TRBV2 and TRBJ2-1, with a tentative D call TRBD2 (6 bases). Germline V gives CDR1 SNHLY, CDR2 FYNNEI. There are 15 residues in the CDR3. The CDR3 loop reads CTSSVLAGRYNEQFF. CDR3 DNA sequence: TGTACCAGCAGCGTACTAGCTGGCCGATACAATGAGCAGTTCTTC.

In this sample, this clonotype turned up many times. J is TRBJ2-2 and V is TRBV7-2; D not certain. The CDR3 is 17 residues long. Germline loops: CDR1 SGHTA, CDR2 FQGNSA. The V and J ends lost 2 bases and 2 bases respectively, with 15 bases between them. CDR3 bases: TGTGCCAGCAGCTTAAGTATCCGTTCAGCAAACACCGGGGAGCTGTTTTTT. Amino acids: CASSLSIRSANTGELFF.